A single sample is the source of the 4 T cell receptor beta chains below, sequenced in a study of OX40 agonist ivuxolimab in advanced cancers. The library was built by means of the immunoSEQ multiplex PCR assay. The table was pulled from immuneACCESS by TCRdb, which kept in-frame rearrangements only. Such tables lose some clones; where checked, under half of the loss comes from unresolved V genes, and the rest has no known cause. The sample has fewer than 85,000 clones on record, around 87% of them singletons. The top ten clonotypes cover 6.2% of the sample. This specimen was CD4+ or CD8+ T cells sorted from blood, taken in a trial of the OX40 agonist ivuxolimab. The receptors were gathered from an adult with an advanced solid tumor such as melanoma, head and neck, liver or kidney cancer.

This chain connects TRBV19 to TRBJ1-5, with D maybe TRBD1 (5 bases). Germline-derived CDR1 and CDR2 are LNHDA and SQIVND (reference sequence). Trimming cost V 6 bases and J 2 bases, with 14 bases left between them. The length of the CDR3 is 15 residues. CDR3 coding DNA: TGTGCCAGTAGCGGCCAGGGAGGGGGCAATCAGCCCCAGCATTTT. Its translation: CASSGQGGGNQPQHF.

The chain carries TRBV6-5 and TRBJ1-5; D possibly corresponds to TRBD1 (6 bases). The V end lost 6 bases, the J end lost 2 bases, and 14 bases lay between the germline ends. There are 15 residues in the CDR3. Germline assignment: CDR1 MNHEY and CDR2 SVGAGI. The CDR3 DNA follows: TGTGCCAGCAGCCCAGGGGTCGGGGGCAATCAGCCCCAGCATTTT. Encoded protein: CASSPGVGGNQPQHF.

A remark on this clone: The sample holds other DNA sequences that translate to the same CDR3. V gene TRBV29-1 combines with J gene TRBJ1-2; the D is unclear. Germline CDR1 is SQVTM and CDR2 is ANQGSEA. Between the trimmed V and J ends, which lost 7 bases and 2 bases, there was a span of 11 bases. This CDR3 has 12 residues. CDR3 nucleotides: TGCAGCGGCGAGACTGGGAACTATGGCTACACCTTC. It codes for CSGETGNYGYTF.

In this sample, this clone turned up once. The V gene is TRBV2, the J gene TRBJ1-2; TRBD1 matches 7 bases. With 3 bases clipped from V and 4 bases from J, the junction kept 2 bases outside the gene matches. CDR1 and CDR2 from the germline V gene are SNHLY and FYNNEI. The CDR3 has 13 residues. The CDR3 protein is CASSEGQLYGYTF. The CDR3 DNA sequence: TGTGCCAGCAGTGAGGGACAGCTCTATGGCTACACCTTC.